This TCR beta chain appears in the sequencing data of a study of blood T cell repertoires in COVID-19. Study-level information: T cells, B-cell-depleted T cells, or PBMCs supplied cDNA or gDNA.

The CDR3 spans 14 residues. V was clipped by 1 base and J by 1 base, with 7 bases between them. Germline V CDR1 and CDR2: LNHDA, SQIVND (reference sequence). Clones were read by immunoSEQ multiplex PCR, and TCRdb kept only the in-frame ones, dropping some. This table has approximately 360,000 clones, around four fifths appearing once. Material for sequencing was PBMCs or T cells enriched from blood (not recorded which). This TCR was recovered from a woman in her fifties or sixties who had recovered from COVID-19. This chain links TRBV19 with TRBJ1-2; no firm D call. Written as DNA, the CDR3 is TGTGCCAGTAGTATAGTGAACGGTAACTATGGCTACACCTTC. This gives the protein CASSIVNGNYGYTF.